A single sample is the source of the 23 T cell receptor beta chains below, sequenced in a study of cytomegalovirus exposure and HLA in healthy donors. Data came from immunoSEQ multiplex PCR; TCRdb stores just in-frame clones and leaves some out. The data contain roughly 330,000 clones, about nine tenths of them singletons. The sample comprised PBMCs. The receptor set was obtained from a woman between 25 and 40 years old in good health and CMV-seropositive.

The J gene is TRBJ1-5, the V gene TRBV30, with D maybe TRBD1 (5 bases). The CDR3 length is 13 residues. The V end lost 4 bases, the J end lost 7 bases, and 14 bases lay between the germline ends. Germline CDR1 reads GTSNPN; CDR2 reads SVGIG (reference sequence). The CDR3 coding sequence is TGTGCCTGGACCCTCCGAAGGGGACAGCCCCAGCATTTT. It specifies CAWTLRRGQPQHF.

V usage is TRBV27 and J usage is TRBJ2-7; 7 bases agree with TRBD2. This CDR3 has 11 residues. Per germline, CDR1 MNHEY and CDR2 SMNVEV (reference sequence). The J segment lost 7 bases and the V segment lost 6 bases, leaving 3 bases of the junction unmatched. In nucleotides, the CDR3 is TGTGCCAGCAGAAGGGGAGGGGAGCAGTACTTC. Translation: CASRRGGEQYF.

This clone occurred once. The V call is TRBV4-3, the J call TRBJ2-1; possibly TRBD1 for D (5 bases). V was clipped by 1 base and J by 6 bases, with 7 bases between them. CDR3 size: 13 residues. Germline-derived CDR1 and CDR2 are LGHNA and YSLEER. In nucleotides, the CDR3 is TGCGCCAGCAGCCAAGCCAGGGCCAATGAGCAGTTCTTC. Its translation is CASSQARANEQFF.

The chain combines TRBV27 with TRBJ1-1; D gene uncertain. V gave up 6 bases and J gave up 0 bases, with 8 bases separating them. This CDR3 region has 13 residues. Germline V gene lookup returns CDR1 MNHEY and CDR2 SMNVEV (reference sequence). The CDR3 loop reads CASRGSMNTEAFF. The CDR3, as DNA: TGTGCCAGCAGGGGTTCCATGAACACTGAAGCTTTCTTT.

This clone was counted between two and nine times. This chain uses TRBV14 with TRBJ2-3; possible D gene TRBD2, 6 bases. Per germline, CDR1 SGHDN and CDR2 FVKESK. V dropped 1 base and J dropped 5 bases, with 13 bases sitting between them. This CDR3 has 15 residues. This CDR3 is CASSQVSGGVDTQYF. The CDR3 coding sequence is TGTGCCAGCAGCCAAGTGTCAGGCGGGGTAGATACGCAGTATTTT. The full variable domain, completed using reference TRBV14 and TRBJ2-3, is EAGVTQFPSHSVIEKGQTVTLRCDPISGHDNLYWYRRVMGKEIKFLLHFVKESKQDESGMPNNRFLAERTGGTYSTLKVQPAELEDSGVYFCASSQVSGGVDTQYFGPGTRLTVL.

The rearrangement uses TRBV19 and TRBJ2-5, with D unclear. Per germline, CDR1 LNHDA and CDR2 SQIVND (reference sequence). Trimming removed 1 base from V and 5 bases from J, with 14 bases in between. This CDR3 spans 15 amino acids. CDR3 in amino acids: CASSIAWSPSETQYF. As DNA, the CDR3 is TGTGCCAGTAGTATAGCCTGGTCGCCGTCGGAGACCCAGTACTTC.

The CDR3 loop is CASSLVTGRYSYNEQFF. CDR3 nucleotides: TGTGCCAGCAGTTTAGTAACAGGGAGATACTCCTACAATGAGCAGTTCTTC. V and J are TRBV27 and TRBJ2-1; tentatively, D is TRBD1 (6 bases). Trimming left V 2 bases short and J 0 bases short, with 14 bases between. Germline V lookup: CDR1 MNHEY, CDR2 SMNVEV (reference sequence). The CDR3 runs 17 residues.

This clone showed up just once. The V and J genes are TRBV6-1 and TRBJ1-2, with D possibly matching TRBD1 (6 bases). V dropped 2 bases and J dropped 12 bases, with 10 bases sitting between them. The CDR3 consists of 11 residues. Germline V CDR1 and CDR2: MNHNS, SASEGT. CDR3 in amino acids: CASSEPGHHTF. The CDR3 nucleotides are TGTGCCAGCAGTGAACCGGGACATCACACCTTC.

CDR3 nucleotides: TGCGCCAGCAGCCAAGCTTCACAGGGGGCGCGTAATGAGCAGTTCTTC. It encodes CASSQASQGARNEQFF. This rearrangement joins TRBV4-1 to TRBJ2-1; 9 nucleotides agree with TRBD1. V shed 1 base and J 7 bases; nucleotides not matched to a gene: 8. The CDR3 loop spans 16 amino acids. CDR1 and CDR2 from the germline V gene are MGHRA and YSYEKL.

Only a few counts were recorded for this clone. This chain uses TRBV6-5 with TRBJ1-5; TRBD1 agrees at 8 bases. Germline lookup yields CDR1 MNHEY and CDR2 SVGAGI. The CDR3 is 12 amino acids. J lost 4 bases, V lost 10 bases, and 3 bases had no gene match. CDR3 DNA: TGTGCCACCCGGACAGGGAATCAGCCCCAGCATTTT. Residues: CATRTGNQPQHF.

This sequence joins TRBV13 and TRBJ2-4; 9 nucleotides line up with TRBD1. Trimming took 6 bases from V and 5 from J; bases not matched to a gene: 8. The CDR3 has 15 amino acids. Germline CDR1 and CDR2: PRHDT and FYEKMQ (reference sequence). Here the CDR3 DNA reads TGTGCCAGCAGAGTACACAGGGGGCTTGAAAACATTCAGTACTTC. Its translation is CASRVHRGLENIQYF.

This rearrangement joins TRBV27 to TRBJ2-3; 11 positions agree with TRBD2. V trimming: 6 bases; J trimming: 5 bases; junction bases outside the gene matches: 19. The CDR3 length is 19 residues. The germline CDR1 and CDR2 sequences are MNHEY and SMNVEV (reference sequence). CDR3 bases: TGTGCCAGCAGCCGCATAGGGACTAGCGGTTTGCAGAGGGTAGATACGCAGTATTTT. This gives the protein CASSRIGTSGLQRVDTQYF.

The J gene is TRBJ2-5, the V gene TRBV27; 8 nucleotides align to TRBD2. Germline V CDR1 and CDR2: MNHEY, SMNVEV (reference sequence). The CDR3 is 16 residues long. V shed 6 bases, J shed 1 base, and the junction held 10 bases outside the gene matches. The CDR3 bases are TGTGCCAGCAGGGCTAGAAGCGGGGGCTCCCAAGAGACCCAGTACTTC. Residues: CASRARSGGSQETQYF.

This clone was detected only once. This chain joins TRBV6-5 and TRBJ2-3, with 7 bases that match TRBD2. With 6 bases clipped from V and 5 bases from J, the junction kept 11 bases outside the gene matches. This CDR3 is built from 15 residues. The V gene's germline CDR1 is MNHEY and CDR2 SVGAGI. The CDR3 nucleotides read TGTGCCAGCAGCCCCCTCCGGGAGGTGAAAGATACGCAGTATTTT. This gives the protein CASSPLREVKDTQYF.

The V call is TRBV5-1, the J call TRBJ2-5; no reliable D call. The CDR3 has 17 residues. CDR1 and CDR2 from the germline V gene are SGHRS and YFSETQ. V dropped 0 bases and J dropped 5 bases, with 20 bases sitting between them. Here the CDR3 reads CASSLGLRGLPEETQYF. CDR3 DNA sequence: TGCGCCAGCAGCTTGGGCCTCCGAGGCCTGCCTGAGGAGACCCAGTACTTC.

The chain recombines TRBV5-6 with TRBJ1-1; 7 bases line up with TRBD1. V gave up 4 bases and J gave up 6 bases; unmatched junction bases: 3. This CDR3 has 12 residues. The germline V gene has CDR1 SGHDT and CDR2 YYEEEE. CDR3 loop: CASSIGGSEAFF. The CDR3 nucleotides read TGTGCCAGCAGCATAGGGGGCTCTGAAGCTTTCTTT.

The chain combines TRBV27 with TRBJ2-4; 7 positions match TRBD2. This CDR3 region has 15 residues. V lost 11 bases and J lost 0; bases outside the gene matches: 10. Looked up from germline, CDR1 is MNHEY and CDR2 is SMNVEV (reference sequence). The CDR3 coding sequence is TGTGCCGCCGCCCCGCTAGCGGTAGCCAAAAACATTCAGTACTTC. Protein sequence: CAAAPLAVAKNIQYF.

V gene TRBV13 combines with J gene TRBJ1-2; TRBD1 agrees at 7 bases. Germline values: CDR1 PRHDT, CDR2 FYEKMQ (reference sequence). The CDR3 length is 16 residues. The V and J ends lost 5 bases and 3 bases, in that order; junction bases with no gene match: 12. The CDR3 DNA is TGTGCCAGCAGCCTCCGATCAGGGGGGGCGTACTATGGCTACACCTTC. Residues: CASSLRSGGAYYGYTF.

The V and J genes are TRBV6-1 and TRBJ1-6; tentative D call: TRBD1 (6 bases). This CDR3 is 14 amino acids long. Trimming removed 4 bases at V and 5 bases at J, with 9 bases between. Germline V gene lookup returns CDR1 MNHNS and CDR2 SASEGT. The DNA for the CDR3 is TGTGCCAGCAGTGGGGGGCTTCATAATTCACCCCTCCACTTT. Protein: CASSGGLHNSPLHF.

The chain uses TRBV2 and TRBJ1-6; D is perhaps TRBD1 (6 bases). V shed 5 bases and J shed 6 bases, with 14 bases lying between them. CDR1 and CDR2 (germline): SNHLY, FYNNEI. The CDR3 has 15 amino acids. Written as DNA, the CDR3 is TGTGCCAGCAGTAAGAGGACAGACTTTAATTCACCCCTCCACTTT. It encodes CASSKRTDFNSPLHF.

This chain connects TRBV18 to TRBJ2-1; 13 positions agree with TRBD2. Germline values: CDR1 KGHSH, CDR2 LQKENI. The length of the CDR3 is 17 residues. V gave up 3 bases and J gave up 5 bases; unmatched junction bases: 7. The CDR3 spells CASSPPGTSGKNNEQFF. CDR3 bases: TGTGCCAGCTCACCCCCCGGGACTAGCGGGAAAAACAATGAGCAGTTCTTC.

The V gene is TRBV15, the J gene TRBJ1-5, with D perhaps matching TRBD1 (5 bases). The length of the CDR3 is 14 residues. Trimming cost V 8 bases and J 6 bases, with 17 bases left between them. Germline V gene sequence: CDR1 LNHNV, CDR2 YYDKDF (reference sequence). This CDR3 reads CATLRIEGVQPQHF. In DNA form, the CDR3 reads TGTGCCACCCTCAGAATAGAAGGGGTTCAGCCCCAGCATTTT. Using reference TRBV15 and TRBJ1-5 for the parts outside the CDR3, the full variable domain is DAMVIQNPRYQVTQFGKPVTLSCSQTLNHNVMYWYQQKSSQAPKLLFHYYDKDFNNEADTPDNFQSRRPNTSFCFLDIRSPGLGDTAMYLCATLRIEGVQPQHFGDGTRLSIL.

The table lists this clone with a count of one. V usage is TRBV28 and J usage is TRBJ2-4; 8 bases fit TRBD1. CDR1 and CDR2 from the germline V gene are MDHEN and SYDVKM. V gave up 5 bases and J gave up 8 bases; unmatched junction bases: 8. The CDR3 is made up of 14 amino acids. In DNA, the CDR3 is TGTGCCAGCAGTCAGCCAGGGGGCGCGTACATTCAGTACTTC. Its translation is CASSQPGGAYIQYF.